Presented here are 19 T cell receptor beta chains from one specimen sequenced in a study of blood T cell repertoires in COVID-19. Assay: immunoSEQ multiplex PCR; the TCRdb copy retains only in-frame clones and omits some. Of fewer than 450,000 clones listed, 88% are singletons. Sequenced input: PBMCs or T cells enriched from blood (not recorded which). The receptors were sampled from a woman under 30 who had recovered from COVID-19.

The rearrangement joins TRBV6-4 to TRBJ1-2; D not certain. V lost 3 bases and J 3 bases, leaving 14 bases between the germline ends. The CDR3 loop spans 15 amino acids. Per the germline V gene, CDR1 is MRHNA and CDR2 is SNTAGT. Here the CDR3 reads CASSEVPGNYYGYTF. The CDR3 DNA is TGTGCCAGCAGTGAAGTTCCAGGCAACTACTATGGCTACACCTTC.

The chain links TRBV10-3 to TRBJ2-7; the match to TRBD1 covers 9 bases. The CDR3 has 16 amino acids. The V segment lost 3 bases and the J segment 4 bases; nucleotides outside the gene matches: 10. The V gene's germline CDR1 is ENHRY and CDR2 SYGVKD. The CDR3 DNA is TGTGCCATCAGTGACAGACAGGGGGAGTTTACTTACGAGCAGTACTTC. This encodes CAISDRQGEFTYEQYF.

The V gene is TRBV7-6, the J gene TRBJ2-2; TRBD2 agrees at 11 bases. CDR1 and CDR2 from the germline V gene are SGHVS and FNYEAQ. This CDR3 has 16 amino acids. V shed 1 base and J 4 bases; nucleotides not matched to a gene: 2. In DNA form, the CDR3 reads TGTGCCAGCAGCTTAGTCCTAGCGGGGGGCACCGGGGAGCTGTTTTTT. Protein product: CASSLVLAGGTGELFF.

The chain has TRBV10-1 and TRBJ2-2; maybe TRBD1 (6 bases). This CDR3 is 15 amino acids long. V was clipped by 6 bases and J by 0 bases, with 11 bases between them. The germline V gene encodes CDR1 WNHNN and CDR2 SYGVQD (reference sequence). CDR3 sequence (DNA): TGCGCCAGCAGACAACAGGGCCCGAACACCGGGGAGCTGTTTTTT. It yields the protein CASRQQGPNTGELFF.

This chain links TRBV7-6 with TRBJ2-2, with TRBD2 as a possible D gene (5 bases). V dropped 6 bases and J dropped 4 bases, with 12 bases sitting between them. The CDR3 sequence is 14 residues long. Per the germline V gene, CDR1 is SGHVS and CDR2 is FNYEAQ. As DNA, the CDR3 is TGTGCCAGCAGTACCCCGGGGTCCACCGGGGAGCTGTTTTTT. It yields the protein CASSTPGSTGELFF.

The J gene is TRBJ2-7, the V gene TRBV10-2; TRBD1 aligns across 8 bases. J gave up 5 bases and V 4 bases, and 7 bases lay outside the gene matches. The CDR3 sequence is 14 residues long. Per the germline V gene, CDR1 is WSHSY and CDR2 is SAAADI. The CDR3 sequence: CASSVDRGVNEQYF. Here the CDR3 DNA reads TGCGCCAGCAGTGTTGACAGGGGAGTTAACGAGCAGTACTTC.

The V call is TRBV19, the J call TRBJ1-2; 7 bases fit TRBD1. Germline V gene sequence: CDR1 LNHDA, CDR2 SQIVND (reference sequence). The CDR3 runs to 13 residues. Losses at the gene ends were 7 bases for V and 4 bases for J; bases not matched to a gene: 6. CDR3 nucleotide sequence: TGTGCCAGTATTGGGACAGTTCCCTATGGCTACACCTTC. Translating gives CASIGTVPYGYTF.

This clone showed up just once. This chain connects TRBV30 to TRBJ2-7; D is unresolved. The germline V and J ends were trimmed by 4 bases and 4 bases, with 11 bases remaining between them. The CDR3 length is 12 residues. Germline CDR1 reads GTSNPN; CDR2 reads SVGIG (reference sequence). The CDR3 sequence: CAWKDFKYEQYF. The CDR3 DNA is TGTGCCTGGAAAGACTTCAAGTACGAGCAGTACTTC.

The V and J genes are TRBV5-6 and TRBJ2-3, with D maybe TRBD2 (6 bases). Germline V CDR1 and CDR2: SGHDT, YYEEEE. The CDR3 covers 17 residues. V shed 5 bases and J shed 2 bases, with 21 bases lying between them. The CDR3 DNA sequence: TGTGCCAGCAGGCCCGCAGGGTTAGCGGAGTTCACAGATACGCAGTATTTT. Its translation is CASRPAGLAEFTDTQYF.

The rearrangement links TRBV7-9 to TRBJ2-7, with D possibly matching TRBD2 (6 bases). The CDR3 extends over 15 amino acids. V was cut by 6 bases and J by 0 bases, with 15 bases left in between. Germline CDR1 SEHNR, CDR2 FQNEAQ (reference sequence). The CDR3 loop is CASSFGTSSSYEQYF. The DNA for the CDR3 is TGTGCCAGCAGTTTTGGGACTTCCAGCTCCTACGAGCAGTACTTC.

The rearrangement uses TRBV28 and TRBJ2-1, with 11 bases identical to TRBD2. Trimming removed 1 base from V and 0 bases from J; junction bases left unmatched: 5. Germline V gene sequence: CDR1 MDHEN, CDR2 SYDVKM. The CDR3 covers 18 residues. The CDR3 DNA reads TGTGCCAGCAGTTTATATACTAGCGGGGGTTTCTCCTACAATGAGCAGTTCTTC. Translated: CASSLYTSGGFSYNEQFF.

This clone was detected once. The chain uses TRBV11-2 and TRBJ1-5; D perhaps matches TRBD1 (5 bases). The CDR3 spans 13 residues. Trimming shortened V by 5 bases and J by 4 bases, and 9 bases separated the two germline ends. CDR1 is SGHAT, CDR2 FQNNGV, per germline. DNA for the CDR3: TGTGCCAGCAGCGTGGGGGGGAATCAGCCCCAGCATTTT. As protein: CASSVGGNQPQHF.

The chain carries TRBV5-1 and TRBJ1-3, with a possible D match to TRBD1 (6 bases). Trimming took off 5 bases at V and 1 base at J, with 25 bases between the two ends. The CDR3 length is 19 residues. Germline values: CDR1 SGHRS, CDR2 YFSETQ. The CDR3 reads CASSTIVPHREGSGNTIYF. The CDR3 DNA sequence: TGCGCCAGCAGTACTATTGTCCCCCACAGGGAAGGGTCTGGAAACACCATATATTTT.

V and J are TRBV29-1 and TRBJ1-3; tentative D call: TRBD1 (5 bases). The CDR3 is made up of 14 amino acids. The V gene lost 4 bases and the J gene lost 2 bases, with 12 bases spanning the gap. Germline V gene sequence: CDR1 SQVTM, CDR2 ANQGSEA. In DNA, the CDR3 is TGCAGCGTTGGTTCGCAGGGCCCTGGAAACACCATATATTTT. Its translation: CSVGSQGPGNTIYF. Complete variable domain (other parts from reference TRBV29-1 and TRBJ1-3): SAVISQKPSRDICQRGTSLTIQCQVDSQVTMMFWYRQQPGQSLTLIATANQGSEATYESGFVIDKFPISRPNLTFSTLTVSNMSPEDSSIYLCSVGSQGPGNTIYFGEGSWLTVV.

The V call is TRBV27, the J call TRBJ2-3; possible D gene TRBD1, 5 bases. The CDR3 spans 14 residues. Germline loops: CDR1 MNHEY, CDR2 SMNVEV (reference sequence). Trimming shortened V by 5 bases and J by 1 base, and 10 bases separated the two germline ends. CDR3 in DNA: TGTGCCAGCAGTGCAGGGCTCCGCACAGATACGCAGTATTTT. It is translated as CASSAGLRTDTQYF.

A remark on this clone: Additional DNA sequences in this sample encode the identical CDR3. This chain joins TRBV6-4 and TRBJ2-3, with 8 bases matching TRBD2. CDR1 and CDR2 (germline): MRHNA, SNTAGT. This CDR3 has 15 amino acids. Trimming took 0 bases from V and 2 from J; bases not matched to a gene: 1. The CDR3: CASSDSGGATDTQYF. The CDR3 bases are TGTGCCAGCAGTGACTCCGGGGGGGCCACAGATACGCAGTATTTT.

The chain links TRBV30 to TRBJ2-5; 10 nucleotides agree with TRBD2. Germline V gene sequence: CDR1 GTSNPN, CDR2 SVGIG (reference sequence). CDR3 length equals 16 residues. Trimming at V came to 2 bases and at J to 5 bases, leaving 11 bases not matched to a gene. CDR3 residues: CAWSTISGGLKETQYF. The CDR3 DNA sequence: TGTGCCTGGAGTACGATTAGCGGGGGGTTAAAGGAGACCCAGTACTTC. Variable domain in full (rest from reference TRBV30 and TRBJ2-5): SQTIHQWPATLVQPVGSPLSLECTVEGTSNPNLYWYRQAAGRGLQLLFYSVGIGQISSEVPQNLSASRPQDRQFILSSKKLLLSDSGFYLCAWSTISGGLKETQYFGPGTRLLVL.

J is TRBJ1-5 and V is TRBV30; tentative D call: TRBD1 (6 bases). The length of the CDR3 is 16 residues. Germline-derived CDR1 and CDR2 are GTSNPN and SVGIG (reference sequence). With 0 bases removed from V and 3 bases from J, the gap between germline ends came to 15 bases. CDR3 sequence: CAWSVRGGGFNQPQHF. DNA of the CDR3: TGTGCCTGGAGTGTACGGGGGGGCGGATTCAATCAGCCCCAGCATTTT.

The V gene is TRBV19, the J gene TRBJ2-7; D is undetermined. CDR3 size: 14 residues. V lost 5 bases and J 0 bases, leaving 11 bases between the germline ends. CDR1 and CDR2 from the germline V gene are LNHDA and SQIVND (reference sequence). CDR3 sequence reads: CASSGQDSSYEQYF. Here the CDR3 DNA reads TGTGCCAGTAGTGGGCAGGATAGCTCCTACGAGCAGTACTTC.